This TCR beta chain was profiled in a study of blood T cell repertoires in COVID-19. Whole-study context: The cDNA or gDNA used as material had been derived from T cells, B-cell-depleted T cells, or PBMCs.

CDR3 length equals 13 residues. Germline CDR1 reads SGHTA; CDR2 reads FQGTGA. The V segment lost 5 bases and the J segment 5 bases; nucleotides outside the gene matches: 4. Method: immunoSEQ multiplex PCR; TCRdb's copy keeps in-frame clones and lacks some. The repertoire includes about 94,000 clones, 80% to 90% of them detected once, and approximately 7% sits in the top ten. The rearrangement links TRBV7-3 to TRBJ2-7, with 9 positions matching TRBD1. Sample: peripheral blood. This clonotype originated in a human donor with acute or convalescent COVID-19. The donor label of this sample is uncertain. The CDR3 is CASSKGQGNEQYF. The CDR3 region has the DNA TGTGCCAGCAGCAAGGGACAGGGCAACGAGCAGTACTTC.